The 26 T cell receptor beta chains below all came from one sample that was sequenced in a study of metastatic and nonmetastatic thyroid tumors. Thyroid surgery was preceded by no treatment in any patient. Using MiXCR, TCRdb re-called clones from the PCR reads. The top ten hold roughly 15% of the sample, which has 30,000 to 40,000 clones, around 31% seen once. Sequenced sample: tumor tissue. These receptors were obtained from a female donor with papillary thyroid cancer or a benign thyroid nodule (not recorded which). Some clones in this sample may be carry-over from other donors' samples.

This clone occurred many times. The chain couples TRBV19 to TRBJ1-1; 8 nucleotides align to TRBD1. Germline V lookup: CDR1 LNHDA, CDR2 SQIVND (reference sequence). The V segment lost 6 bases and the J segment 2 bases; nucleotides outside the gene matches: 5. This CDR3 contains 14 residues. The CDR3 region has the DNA TGTGCCAGTAGAAACAGGGGGGCCAACACTGAAGCTTTCTTT. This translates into CASRNRGANTEAFF.

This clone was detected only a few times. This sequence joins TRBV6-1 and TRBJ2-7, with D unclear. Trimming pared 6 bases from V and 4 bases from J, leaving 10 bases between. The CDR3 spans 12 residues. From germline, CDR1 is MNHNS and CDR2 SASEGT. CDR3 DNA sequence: TGTGCCAGCAGCCTCTTGGGGTACGAGCAGTACTTC. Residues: CASSLLGYEQYF.

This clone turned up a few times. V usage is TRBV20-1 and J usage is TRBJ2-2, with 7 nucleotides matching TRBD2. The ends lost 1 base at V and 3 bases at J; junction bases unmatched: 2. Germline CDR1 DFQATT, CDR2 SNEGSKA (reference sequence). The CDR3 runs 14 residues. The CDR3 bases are TGCAGTGCTAGAGTTGGGGGGGACACCGGGGAGCTGTTTTTT. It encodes CSARVGGDTGELFF.

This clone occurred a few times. The CDR3 bases are TGTGCCAGCTCACCGTCGGGGGCCCGCCGCCACAATGAGCAGTTCTTC. Protein: CASSPSGARRHNEQFF. V usage is TRBV18 and J usage is TRBJ2-1; D possibly uses TRBD1 or TRBD2 (6 bases each). Germline V CDR1 and CDR2: KGHSH, LQKENI. Between the trimmed V and J ends, which lost 3 bases and 5 bases, there was a span of 17 bases. The CDR3 runs 16 residues. Full variable domain (rest looked up from reference TRBV18 and TRBJ2-1): NAGVMQNPRHLVRRRGQEARLRCSPMKGHSHVYWYRQLPEEGLKFMVYLQKENIIDESGMPKERFSAEFPKEGPSILRIQQVVRGDSAAYFCASSPSGARRHNEQFFGPGTRLTVL.

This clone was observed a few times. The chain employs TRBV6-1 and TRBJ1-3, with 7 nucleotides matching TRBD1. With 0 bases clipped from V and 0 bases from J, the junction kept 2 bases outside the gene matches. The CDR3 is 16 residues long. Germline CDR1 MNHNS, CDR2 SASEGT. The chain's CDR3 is CASSEASGGSGNTIYF. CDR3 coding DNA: TGTGCCAGCAGTGAAGCTTCAGGGGGCTCTGGAAACACCATATATTTT.

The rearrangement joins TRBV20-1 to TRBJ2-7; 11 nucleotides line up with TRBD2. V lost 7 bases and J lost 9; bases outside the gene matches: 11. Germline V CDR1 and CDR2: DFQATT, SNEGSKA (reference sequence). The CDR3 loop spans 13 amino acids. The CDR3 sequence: CSVQTSGVQGQYF. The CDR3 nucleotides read TGCAGTGTTCAGACTAGCGGGGTCCAAGGGCAGTACTTC.

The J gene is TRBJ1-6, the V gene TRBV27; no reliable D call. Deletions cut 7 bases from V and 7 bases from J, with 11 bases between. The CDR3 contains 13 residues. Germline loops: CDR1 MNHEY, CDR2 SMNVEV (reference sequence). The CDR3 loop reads CASTLRWNSPLHF. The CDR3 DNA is TGTGCCAGCACCCTCCGATGGAATTCACCCCTCCACTTT.

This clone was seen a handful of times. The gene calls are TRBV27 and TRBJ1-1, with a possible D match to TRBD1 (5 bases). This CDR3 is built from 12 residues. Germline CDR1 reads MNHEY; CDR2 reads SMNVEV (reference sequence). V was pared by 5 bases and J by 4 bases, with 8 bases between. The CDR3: CASSAGVTEAFF. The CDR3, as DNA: TGTGCCAGCAGTGCGGGGGTCACTGAAGCTTTCTTT.

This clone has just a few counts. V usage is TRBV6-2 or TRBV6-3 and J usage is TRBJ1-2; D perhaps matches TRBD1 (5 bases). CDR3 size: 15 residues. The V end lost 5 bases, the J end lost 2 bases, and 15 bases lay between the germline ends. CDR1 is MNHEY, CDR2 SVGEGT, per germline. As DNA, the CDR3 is TGTGCCAGCAGTCCCCAGGGCCGCGGGAACTATGGCTACACCTTC. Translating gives CASSPQGRGNYGYTF.

This CDR3 reads CASSLGPEAFF. As DNA, the CDR3 is TGTGCCAGCAGTCTAGGGCCCGAAGCTTTCTTT. The chain links TRBV6-1 to TRBJ1-1; the D is unclear. The germline gives CDR1 MNHNS, CDR2 SASEGT. V dropped 5 bases and J dropped 8 bases, with 9 bases sitting between them. The CDR3 has 11 amino acids.

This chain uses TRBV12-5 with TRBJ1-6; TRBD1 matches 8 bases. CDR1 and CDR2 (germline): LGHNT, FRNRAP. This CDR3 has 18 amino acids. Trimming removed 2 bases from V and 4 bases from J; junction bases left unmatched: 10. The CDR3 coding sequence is TGTGCTAGTGGTTTGTCATACACAGACAGGGGATATAATTCACCCCTCCACTTT. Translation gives CASGLSYTDRGYNSPLHF.

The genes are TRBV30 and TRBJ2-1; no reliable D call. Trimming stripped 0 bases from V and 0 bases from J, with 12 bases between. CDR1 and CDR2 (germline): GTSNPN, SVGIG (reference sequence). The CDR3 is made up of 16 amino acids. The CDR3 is CAWSVELESSYNEQFF. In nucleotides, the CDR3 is TGTGCCTGGAGTGTAGAGCTGGAAAGCTCCTACAATGAGCAGTTCTTC.

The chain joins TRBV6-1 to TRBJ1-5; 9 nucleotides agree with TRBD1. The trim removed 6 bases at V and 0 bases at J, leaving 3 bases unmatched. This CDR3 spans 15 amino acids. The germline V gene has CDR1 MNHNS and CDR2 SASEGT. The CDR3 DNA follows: TGTGCCAGCAGCGCGGGACAGGGTAGCAATCAGCCCCAGCATTTT. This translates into CASSAGQGSNQPQHF.

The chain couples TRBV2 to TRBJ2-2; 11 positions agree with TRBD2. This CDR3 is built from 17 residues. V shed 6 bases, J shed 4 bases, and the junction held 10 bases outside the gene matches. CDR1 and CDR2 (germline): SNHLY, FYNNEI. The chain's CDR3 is CASRRSGGASGTGELFF. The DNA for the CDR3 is TGTGCCAGCAGACGTAGCGGGGGGGCCTCGGGCACCGGGGAGCTGTTTTTT.

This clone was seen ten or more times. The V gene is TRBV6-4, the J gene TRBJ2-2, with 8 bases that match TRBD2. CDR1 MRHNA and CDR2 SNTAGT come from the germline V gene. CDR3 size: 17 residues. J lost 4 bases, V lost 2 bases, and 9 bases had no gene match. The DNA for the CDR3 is TGTGCCAGCAGTGACGGGGGACTAGGGACGGGCACCGGGGAGCTGTTTTTT. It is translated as CASSDGGLGTGTGELFF.

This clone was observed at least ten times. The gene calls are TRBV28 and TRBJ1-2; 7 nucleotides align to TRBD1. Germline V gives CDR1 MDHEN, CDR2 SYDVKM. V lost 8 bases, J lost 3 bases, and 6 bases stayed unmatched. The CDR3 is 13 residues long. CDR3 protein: CASLSGQDYGYTF. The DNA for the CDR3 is TGTGCCAGCCTTTCCGGACAGGACTATGGCTACACCTTC.

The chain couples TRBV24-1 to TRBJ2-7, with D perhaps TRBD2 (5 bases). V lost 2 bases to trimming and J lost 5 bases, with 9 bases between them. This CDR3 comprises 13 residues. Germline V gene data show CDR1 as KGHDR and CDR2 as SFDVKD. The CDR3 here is CATSDSRGDEQYF. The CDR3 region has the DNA TGTGCCACCAGTGATTCCCGGGGTGACGAGCAGTACTTC.

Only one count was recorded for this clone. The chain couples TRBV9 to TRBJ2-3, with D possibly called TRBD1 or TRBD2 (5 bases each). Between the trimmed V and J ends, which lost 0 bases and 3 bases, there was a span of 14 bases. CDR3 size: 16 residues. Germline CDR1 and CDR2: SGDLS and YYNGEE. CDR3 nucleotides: TGTGCCAGCAGCGTAGGGGGACGGCCGAATACAGATACGCAGTATTTT. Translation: CASSVGGRPNTDTQYF. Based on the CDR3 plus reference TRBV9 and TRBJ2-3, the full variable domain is DSGVTQTPKHLITATGQRVTLRCSPRSGDLSVYWYQQSLDQGLQFLIQYYNGEERAKGNILERFSAQQFPDLHSELNLSSLELGDSALYFCASSVGGRPNTDTQYFGPGTRLTVL.

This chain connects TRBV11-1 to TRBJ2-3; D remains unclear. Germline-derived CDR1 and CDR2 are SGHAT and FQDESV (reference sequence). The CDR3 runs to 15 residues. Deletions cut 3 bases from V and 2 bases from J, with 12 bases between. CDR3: CASSFGYRITDTQYF. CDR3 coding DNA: TGTGCCAGCAGCTTTGGTTACCGAATCACAGATACGCAGTATTTT. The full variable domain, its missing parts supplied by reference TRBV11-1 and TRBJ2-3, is EAEVAQSPRYKITEKSQAVAFWCDPISGHATLYWYRQILGQGPELLVQFQDESVVDDSQLPKDRFSAERLKGVDSTLKIQPAELGDSAMYLCASSFGYRITDTQYFGPGTRLTVL.

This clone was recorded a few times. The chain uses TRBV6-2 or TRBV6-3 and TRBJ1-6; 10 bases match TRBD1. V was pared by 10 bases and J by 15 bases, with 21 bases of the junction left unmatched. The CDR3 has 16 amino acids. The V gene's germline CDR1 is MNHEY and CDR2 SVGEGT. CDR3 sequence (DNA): TGTGCCATCAAGCTTGAACCGGGACAGGGGCCAGGGGGCCTCCACTTT. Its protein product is CAIKLEPGQGPGGLHF.

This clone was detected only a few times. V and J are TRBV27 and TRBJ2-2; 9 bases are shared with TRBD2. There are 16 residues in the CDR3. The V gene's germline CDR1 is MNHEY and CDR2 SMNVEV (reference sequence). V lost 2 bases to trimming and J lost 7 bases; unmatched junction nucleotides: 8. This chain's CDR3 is CASSLRPSGKIGELFF. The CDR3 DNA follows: TGTGCCAGCAGTTTACGGCCTAGCGGGAAAATCGGGGAGCTGTTTTTT.

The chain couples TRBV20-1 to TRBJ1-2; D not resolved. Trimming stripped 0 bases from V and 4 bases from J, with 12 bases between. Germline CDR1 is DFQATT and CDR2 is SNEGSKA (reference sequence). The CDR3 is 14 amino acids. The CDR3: CSARDPASFYGYTF. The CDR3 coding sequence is TGCAGTGCTAGAGATCCGGCCAGCTTCTATGGCTACACCTTC.

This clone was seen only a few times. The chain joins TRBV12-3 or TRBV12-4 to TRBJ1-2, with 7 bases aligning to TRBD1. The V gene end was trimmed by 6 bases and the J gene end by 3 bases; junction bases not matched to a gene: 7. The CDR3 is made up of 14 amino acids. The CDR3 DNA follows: TGTGCCAGCAGCCACCGCGACAGGGACTATGGCTACACCTTC. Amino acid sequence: CASSHRDRDYGYTF.

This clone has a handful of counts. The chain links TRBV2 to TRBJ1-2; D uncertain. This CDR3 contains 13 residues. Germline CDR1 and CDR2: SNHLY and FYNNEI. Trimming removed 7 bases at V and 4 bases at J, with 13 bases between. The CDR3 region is CASTKGVIYGYTF. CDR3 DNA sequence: TGTGCCAGCACCAAGGGAGTTATCTATGGCTACACCTTC.

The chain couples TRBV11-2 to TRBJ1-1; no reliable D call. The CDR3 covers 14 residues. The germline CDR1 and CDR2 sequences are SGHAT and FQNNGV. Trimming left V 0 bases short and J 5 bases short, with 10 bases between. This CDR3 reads CASSLDGSRTEAFF. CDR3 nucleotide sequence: TGTGCCAGCAGCTTAGATGGGTCACGGACTGAAGCTTTCTTT.

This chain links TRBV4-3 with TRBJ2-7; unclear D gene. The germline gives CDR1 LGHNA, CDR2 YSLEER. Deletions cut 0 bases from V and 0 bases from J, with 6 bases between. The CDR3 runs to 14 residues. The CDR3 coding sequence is TGCGCCAGCAGCCAAGAACAGTTCTCCTACGAGCAGTACTTC. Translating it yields CASSQEQFSYEQYF.